This TCR beta chain was documented in a study of blood T cell repertoires in COVID-19. TCRdb's table, derived via immunoSEQ multiplex PCR, lists solely in-frame clones and lacks some. The table shows roughly 280,000 clones, with 80% to 90% occurring only once. The sequence was obtained from a woman younger than 35 who had recovered from COVID-19. The sample comprised PBMCs or T cells enriched from blood (not recorded which).

This CDR3 is CASSRGLAAYNEQFF. The DNA for the CDR3 is TGCGCCAGCAGCCGGGGACTAGCGGCGTACAATGAGCAGTTCTTC. The rearrangement links TRBV5-1 to TRBJ2-1, with 11 bases matching TRBD2. CDR1 SGHRS and CDR2 YFSETQ come from the germline V gene. V shed 4 bases and J 4 bases; nucleotides not matched to a gene: 4. This CDR3 has 15 residues.